Below, one T cell receptor beta chain is given with its context. This clonotype was observed a few times. No cognate antigen has been identified for it. Base qualities are not at hand, and no much larger clone is one base apart. The library relied on 5' RACE. Sequenced on a NextSeq 500. To correct for sequencing error and PCR bias, the TCR library protocol tagged individual cDNA molecules with unique molecular identifiers. TCR alpha and beta chains were both sequenced, and the abundances of alpha and beta sequences in each sample were closely correlated with each other. As for the authors' bioinformatics: V gene, J gene and CDR3 annotation of TCR sequences was performed with Decombinator V4. TCRs were defined as expanded if a significant change between any two time points was detected under a Poisson model with p below 0.0001. Abundances of TCRs were expressed as counts per million after normalisation to the total number of TCRs sequenced in each sample. VDJdb, accessed on 1 November 2021, was searched for TCRs annotated for CMV, EBV and SARS-CoV-2, and TCRs annotated for more than one antigen were excluded. The public reads were run again by TCRdb, first through fastp at Q25 and then through MiXCR, and only productive beta chains were kept. Here each entry gathers all rows of one CDR3 protein and keeps the most common genes and DNA. The V and J calls come from TCRdb's annotation, not from the publication. The table for this sample lists tens of thousands of distinct CDR3 sequences; roughly 12% of them were counted only once. The top ten clones comprise approximately 1.4% of the sample.

The study was a case-control design nested within a healthcare worker cohort in London, UK, with weekly nasopharyngeal swab PCR tests and blood sampling. Between 23 and 31 March 2020, the week of the UK lockdown, healthcare workers were enrolled and then followed up weekly for as long as 16 weeks. The source of the sample is a study of early T cells in non-severe SARS-CoV-2 infection (dated by TCRdb to the early 2020s). Background on the whole study: Bulk RNA from unsorted whole blood was used for TCR sequencing, so alpha and beta chains could not be paired.

Overall study results and their limits: VDJdb matching was skewed toward anti-spike CD8 responses and likely underestimated virus-specific expansions, missing private and CD4 specificities.

The sequence was collected from an adult who was a healthcare worker with PCR-confirmed SARS-CoV-2 infection or an uninfected control (not recorded which). The sequencing here drew on whole blood, taken at baseline.

The CDR3 protein: CASSGTVVGNYGYTF. In nucleotide form, the sequence is TGCGCCAGCAGTGGGACAGTAGTGGGGAACTATGGCTACACCTTC. The rearrangement joined TRBV10-2 to TRBJ1-2; D gene: possibly TRBD1, on 6 matching bases. V lost 4 bases and J lost 2 bases; the stretch between them is 14 bases long. There are 15 amino acids in the CDR3, from cysteine to phenylalanine inclusive. This entry keeps only the CDR3 DNA: 45 bases, framed from base 1. The CDR1 and CDR2 encoded by the germline V gene are WSHSY and SAAADI.